The 28 T cell receptor beta chains presented below share a single source sample, sequenced in a study of T cell responses to AZD1222 COVID-19 vaccine (dated by TCRdb to about 2021). Library generation was performed with the immunoSEQ multiplex PCR assay. In its TCRdb copy, this immuneACCESS table keeps in-frame sequences only and misses some clones. Where compared with another copy, unresolved V genes explain less than half of these, and the others have no known cause. The sample yields about 180,000 clones; approximately 86% were counted once. The ten top clones hold roughly 12% of the sample. The time point tag for this specimen amounts to: about 28 days (+/-7) after the second vaccine dose. This material consisted of peripheral blood, taken 28 days after the second AZD1222 dose. These receptors were collected from an adult who received the AZD1222 COVID-19 vaccine.

J is TRBJ1-1 and V is TRBV19, with 8 bases matching TRBD1. The V gene end was trimmed by 7 bases and the J gene end by 1 base; junction bases not matched to a gene: 8. The length of the CDR3 is 15 residues. From germline, CDR1 is LNHDA and CDR2 SQIVND (reference sequence). DNA of the CDR3: TGTGCCAGTATCCCTTGGACAGGGAAGAACACTGAAGCTTTCTTT. This sequence encodes CASIPWTGKNTEAFF.

V usage is TRBV6-5 and J usage is TRBJ1-1; weak D call: TRBD1 (5 bases). Germline CDR1 reads MNHEY; CDR2 reads SVGAGI. CDR3 length: 15 amino acids. V lost 4 bases and J lost 3, with 15 bases in between. CDR3 in amino acids: CASSSSGLGDTEAFF. The CDR3 DNA sequence: TGTGCCAGCAGTTCATCAGGGTTGGGGGACACTGAAGCTTTCTTT.

The chain recombines TRBV9 with TRBJ1-2; TRBD1 matches 9 bases. CDR1 is SGDLS and CDR2 is YYNGEE in the germline V gene. The ends lost 1 base at V and 3 bases at J; junction bases unmatched: 7. This CDR3 has 16 residues. CDR3 region: CASSVTGGFEDYGYTF. In DNA, the CDR3 is TGTGCCAGCAGCGTAACAGGGGGCTTCGAGGACTATGGCTACACCTTC.

This chain links TRBV7-3 with TRBJ2-3; 11 nucleotides agree with TRBD2. The CDR3 loop spans 15 amino acids. Germline CDR1 and CDR2: SGHTA and FQGTGA. V dropped 6 bases and J dropped 8; count of bases not matched to a gene: 10. CDR3 residues: CASSSNSGGASTQYF. The CDR3 DNA is TGTGCCAGCAGTTCCAATAGCGGGGGGGCCTCTACGCAGTATTTT.

The chain has TRBV18 and TRBJ2-1; D may correspond to TRBD1 or TRBD2 (7 bases each). Germline V gene sequence: CDR1 KGHSH, CDR2 LQKENI. V was pared by 5 bases and J by 9 bases, with 11 bases between. The CDR3 totals 12 residues. The CDR3 reads CASSSGGVEQFF. CDR3 DNA: TGTGCCAGCTCATCAGGGGGGGTTGAGCAGTTCTTC. The variable domain in full, with the rest retrieved from reference TRBV18 and TRBJ2-1, is NAGVMQNPRHLVRRRGQEARLRCSPMKGHSHVYWYRQLPEEGLKFMVYLQKENIIDESGMPKERFSAEFPKEGPSILRIQQVVRGDSAAYFCASSSGGVEQFFGPGTRLTVL.

This clone is a singleton in its sample. The chain has TRBV5-6 and TRBJ1-2; D is unresolved. CDR3 length: 12 amino acids. Germline V gives CDR1 SGHDT, CDR2 YYEEEE. Trimming cost V 8 bases and J 2 bases, with 10 bases left between them. This CDR3 reads CASSVDNYGYTF. CDR3 DNA: TGTGCCAGTTCTGTGGACAACTATGGCTACACCTTC. Supplemented by reference TRBV5-6 and TRBJ1-2, the full variable domain reads DAGVTQSPTHLIKTRGQQVTLRCSPKSGHDTVSWYQQALGQGPQFIFQYYEEEERQRGNFPDRFSGHQFPNYSSELNVNALLLGDSALYLCASSVDNYGYTFGSGTRLTVV.

This chain joins TRBV4-2 and TRBJ2-2; D not resolved. Germline V gene lookup returns CDR1 LGHNA and CDR2 YNFKEQ. The CDR3 has 13 amino acids. V lost 0 bases to trimming and J lost 4 bases, with 3 bases between them. In DNA, the CDR3 is TGTGCCAGCAGCCAAGAGACCACCGGGGAGCTGTTTTTT. It codes for CASSQETTGELFF.

CDR3 sequence (DNA): TGTGCCAGCAGCCAAGCCTCAGGGGGTAGCTATGGCTACACCTTC. This gives the protein CASSQASGGSYGYTF. The chain links TRBV4-2 to TRBJ1-2, with 7 bases fitting TRBD1. Germline assignment: CDR1 LGHNA and CDR2 YNFKEQ. The CDR3 is made up of 15 amino acids. Trimming cost V 1 base and J 4 bases; bases outside gene matches: 6.

The CDR3 DNA reads TGTGCCAGCAGCTTGGGACTAGCTGTAGATACGCAGTATTTT. Translated, it gives CASSLGLAVDTQYF. V gene TRBV5-8 combines with J gene TRBJ2-3; 7 bases are a match to TRBD2. Germline lookup yields CDR1 SGHTS and CDR2 YDEGEE. The CDR3 totals 14 residues. The V and J ends lost 0 bases and 5 bases, in that order; junction bases with no gene match: 3.

This chain joins TRBV5-8 and TRBJ1-2, with D possibly being TRBD1 (5 bases). Germline CDR1 SGHTS, CDR2 YDEGEE. Between the trimmed V and J ends, which lost 7 bases and 0 bases, there was a span of 7 bases. The length of the CDR3 is 12 residues. The CDR3 loop reads CASDRPNYGYTF. The CDR3 DNA sequence: TGTGCCAGCGACAGACCTAACTATGGCTACACCTTC.

The chain is built from TRBV9 and TRBJ1-4; D is unclear. The V end was cut by 4 bases, the J end by 8 bases, with 15 bases between. Germline V gives CDR1 SGDLS, CDR2 YYNGEE. The CDR3 is made up of 14 amino acids. CDR3 nucleotides: TGTGCCAGCAGCATAGCTCGGGGAGGCGAAAAACTGTTTTTT. Translation gives CASSIARGGEKLFF.

The J gene is TRBJ2-3, the V gene TRBV28; possible D gene TRBD2, 5 bases. The CDR3 is 15 residues long. The ends were cut back, 4 bases at V and 0 bases at J, with 11 bases in the middle. The germline gives CDR1 MDHEN, CDR2 SYDVKM. The CDR3 here is CASSSRDTSTDTQYF. The CDR3 bases are TGTGCCAGCAGTTCACGGGATACTAGCACAGATACGCAGTATTTT.

The CDR3 nucleotides are TGCGCCAGCAGTTCGAATGTAGGGGAGGGCGAGCAGTACTTC. The encoded protein is CASSSNVGEGEQYF. The chain couples TRBV5-1 to TRBJ2-7; 7 positions agree with TRBD2. The CDR3 loop spans 14 amino acids. The ends lost 5 bases at V and 6 bases at J; junction bases unmatched: 11. CDR1 is SGHRS, CDR2 YFSETQ, per germline.

The chain uses TRBV5-6 and TRBJ1-3; 7 nucleotides match TRBD1. Trimming removed 3 bases from V and 5 bases from J; junction bases left unmatched: 8. Germline CDR1 SGHDT, CDR2 YYEEEE. There are 15 residues in the CDR3. The CDR3 is CASSSTDRVRNTIYF. The DNA for the CDR3 is TGTGCCAGCAGCTCCACCGACAGGGTCAGAAACACCATATATTTT.

The J gene is TRBJ1-1, the V gene TRBV5-8; TRBD1 is a possible D gene (6 bases). Per the germline V gene, CDR1 is SGHTS and CDR2 is YDEGEE. This CDR3 region has 11 residues. Trimming pared 0 bases from V and 10 bases from J, leaving 7 bases between. This chain's CDR3 is CASSLGRGAFF. The CDR3 DNA is TGTGCCAGCAGCTTGGGCAGGGGAGCTTTCTTT.

This chain uses TRBV11-3 with TRBJ2-5; TRBD1 matches 11 bases. Germline values: CDR1 SGHNT, CDR2 YENEEA. This CDR3 region has 15 residues. After removal of 5 bases from V and 4 bases from J, the junction contained 6 bases not matched to a gene. CDR3 protein: CASSNSGTGGETQYF. The CDR3 nucleotides are TGTGCCAGCAGCAACTCCGGGACAGGGGGAGAGACCCAGTACTTC.

J is TRBJ1-1 and V is TRBV7-9; tentatively, D is TRBD1 (6 bases). Trimming cost V 2 bases and J 0 bases, with 10 bases left between them. The CDR3 has 15 amino acids. The germline V gene has CDR1 SEHNR and CDR2 FQNEAQ (reference sequence). The CDR3 spells CASSLLQGMNTEAFF. The DNA for the CDR3 is TGTGCCAGCAGCTTACTACAGGGTATGAACACTGAAGCTTTCTTT.

This chain connects TRBV27 to TRBJ2-5; the match to TRBD1 covers 7 bases. This CDR3 has 15 amino acids. CDR1 and CDR2 (germline): MNHEY, SMNVEV (reference sequence). Losses at the gene ends were 7 bases for V and 0 bases for J; bases not matched to a gene: 8. The CDR3 is CASKRTGLYQETQYF. The CDR3 bases are TGTGCCAGCAAGAGGACAGGCCTTTACCAAGAGACCCAGTACTTC.

This chain links TRBV30 with TRBJ1-1; possible D gene TRBD1, 5 bases. Germline V CDR1 and CDR2: GTSNPN, SVGIG (reference sequence). This CDR3 has 15 residues. V lost 1 base, J lost 1 base, and 13 bases lay in between. CDR3 sequence (DNA): TGTGCCTGGAGTGGGGATGGGGGTGGGAACACTGAAGCTTTCTTT. It codes for CAWSGDGGGNTEAFF.

This chain connects TRBV28 to TRBJ2-7; 7 bases match TRBD2. V was clipped by 2 bases and J by 5 bases; unmatched bases: 12. CDR3 length: 16 amino acids. Germline V lookup: CDR1 MDHEN, CDR2 SYDVKM. The CDR3 loop is CASSLRGGYFGDEQYF. The CDR3 region has the DNA TGTGCCAGCAGTTTACGCGGGGGTTATTTCGGAGACGAGCAGTACTTC.

V usage is TRBV6-2 or TRBV6-3 and J usage is TRBJ2-7; 11 bases agree with TRBD2. CDR1 and CDR2 from the germline V gene are MNHEY and SVGEGT. The CDR3 extends over 14 amino acids. V lost 5 bases and J lost 2; bases outside the gene matches: 2. CDR3 amino acids: CASSTSGGTYEQYF. The CDR3 DNA reads TGTGCCAGCAGTACTAGCGGGGGTACCTACGAGCAGTACTTC.

This chain links TRBV7-3 with TRBJ1-6, with TRBD1 identical over 8 bases. The CDR3 runs to 13 residues. From germline, CDR1 is SGHTA and CDR2 FQGTGA. The trim removed 10 bases at V and 7 bases at J, leaving 6 bases unmatched. The CDR3 DNA sequence: TGTGCCACCTCAGGACAGGGCAATTCACCCCTCCACTTT. The encoded protein is CATSGQGNSPLHF.

The rearrangement joins TRBV18 to TRBJ1-5, with D perhaps matching TRBD1 (6 bases). The CDR3 runs to 15 residues. The V end was cut by 2 bases, the J end by 4 bases, with 12 bases between. CDR1 is KGHSH, CDR2 LQKENI, per germline. CDR3 DNA: TGTGCCAGCTCACCAGAACAGGGCGCGAATCAGCCCCAGCATTTT. As protein: CASSPEQGANQPQHF.

The rearrangement joins TRBV4-3 to TRBJ2-1; 9 bases fit TRBD1. Germline V CDR1 and CDR2: LGHNA, YSLEER. This CDR3 has 14 residues. J was trimmed by 7 bases and V by 5 bases; bases with no gene match: 6. CDR3 sequence reads: CASSSGQGWNEQFF. CDR3 coding DNA: TGCGCCAGCAGCTCTGGACAGGGGTGGAATGAGCAGTTCTTC.

The chain joins TRBV4-1 to TRBJ1-5, with D unclear. The CDR3 runs to 13 residues. V was clipped by 1 base and J by 7 bases, with 8 bases between them. The germline CDR1 and CDR2 sequences are MGHRA and YSYEKL. This CDR3 is CASSQVPQQPQHF. The DNA of the CDR3 is TGCGCCAGCAGCCAAGTGCCGCAACAGCCCCAGCATTTT.

The chain links TRBV19 to TRBJ1-3, with a tentative D call TRBD1 (5 bases). The CDR3 covers 16 residues. Germline V gene lookup returns CDR1 LNHDA and CDR2 SQIVND (reference sequence). Trimming removed 5 bases at V and 1 base at J, with 15 bases between. CDR3 bases: TGTGCCAGTAGTCGAGCCGGGACTAAGTCTGGAAACACCATATATTTT. Translating gives CASSRAGTKSGNTIYF.

This sequence joins TRBV29-1 and TRBJ2-1, with 11 bases aligning to TRBD2. Germline lookup yields CDR1 SQVTM and CDR2 ANQGSEA. Germline trimming cut 6 bases from V and 8 bases from J; bases unmatched to any gene: 6. The CDR3 spans 13 residues. CDR3 DNA sequence: TGCAGCGTGGGAACTAGCGGGGGTTATGAGCAGTTCTTC. Amino acids: CSVGTSGGYEQFF.

This chain links TRBV7-3 with TRBJ1-1; D gene ambiguous. Trimming removed 2 bases at V and 2 bases at J, with 12 bases between. Per the germline V gene, CDR1 is SGHTA and CDR2 is FQGTGA. The CDR3 runs 15 residues. Here the CDR3 reads CASSLQPPPNTEAFF. DNA of the CDR3: TGTGCCAGCAGCTTACAGCCTCCCCCAAACACTGAAGCTTTCTTT.